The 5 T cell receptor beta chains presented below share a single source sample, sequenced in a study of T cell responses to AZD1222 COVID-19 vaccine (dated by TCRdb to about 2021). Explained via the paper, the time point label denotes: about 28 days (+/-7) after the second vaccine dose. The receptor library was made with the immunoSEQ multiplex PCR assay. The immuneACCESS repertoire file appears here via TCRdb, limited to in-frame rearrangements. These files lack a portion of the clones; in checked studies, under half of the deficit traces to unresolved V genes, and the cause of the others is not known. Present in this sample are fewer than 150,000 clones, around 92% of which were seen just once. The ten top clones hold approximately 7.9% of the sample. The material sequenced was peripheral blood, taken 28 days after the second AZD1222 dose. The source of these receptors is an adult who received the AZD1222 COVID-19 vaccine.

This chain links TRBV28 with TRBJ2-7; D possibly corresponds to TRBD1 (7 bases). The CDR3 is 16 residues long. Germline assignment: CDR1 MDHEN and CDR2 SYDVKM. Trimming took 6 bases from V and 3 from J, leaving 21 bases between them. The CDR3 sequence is CASSPRWRGLRYEQYF. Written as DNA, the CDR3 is TGTGCCAGCAGCCCGCGGTGGAGGGGGCTCCGCTACGAGCAGTACTTC.

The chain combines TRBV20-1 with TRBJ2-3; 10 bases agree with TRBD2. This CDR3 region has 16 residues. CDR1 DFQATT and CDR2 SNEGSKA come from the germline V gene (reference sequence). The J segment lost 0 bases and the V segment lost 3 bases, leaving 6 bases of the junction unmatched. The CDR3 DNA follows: TGCAGTGCTAGTAGGGGACTAGCGTCTAGCACAGATACGCAGTATTTT. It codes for CSASRGLASSTDTQYF.

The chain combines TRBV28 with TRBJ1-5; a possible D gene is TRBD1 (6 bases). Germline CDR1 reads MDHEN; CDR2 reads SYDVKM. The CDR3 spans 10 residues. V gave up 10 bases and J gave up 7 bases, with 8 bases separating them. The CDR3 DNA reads TGTGCCACCCAGGGGCAGCCCCAGCATTTT. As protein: CATQGQPQHF.

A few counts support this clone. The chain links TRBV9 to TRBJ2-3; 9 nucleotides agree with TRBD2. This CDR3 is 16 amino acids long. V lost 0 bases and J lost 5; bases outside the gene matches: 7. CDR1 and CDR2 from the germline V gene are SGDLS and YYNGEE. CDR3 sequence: CASSVDASGIGDTQYF. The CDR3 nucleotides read TGTGCCAGCAGCGTAGATGCTAGCGGGATTGGAGATACGCAGTATTTT.

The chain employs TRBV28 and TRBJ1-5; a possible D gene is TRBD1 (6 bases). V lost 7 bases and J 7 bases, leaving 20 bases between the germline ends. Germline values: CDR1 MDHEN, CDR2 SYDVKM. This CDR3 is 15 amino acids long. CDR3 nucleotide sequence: TGTGCCAGCATCATTAGGGGGGGGTTGGGACAGCCCCAGCATTTT. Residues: CASIIRGGLGQPQHF.